This T cell receptor (beta chain) comes out of a study of CXCR3-negative and CXCR3-positive naive CD8 T cells (dated by TCRdb to between 2017 and 2020). Describing the broader study: About 150 million TRB reads were obtained in total, roughly 1.5 +/- 0.3 million reads per library. Data from around 11 donors, pooled across two independent experiments, went into the diversity and physicochemical repertoire analyses. TRBV-TRBJ cluster analysis included naive subsets from five or six donors and memory cells from 3 donors.

For each CD8+ T cell subset, flow sorting was done in triplicate, and a few hundred thousand cells per subset went directly into RLT lysis buffer. To exclude memory contaminants, naive CD8+ T cells were stringently defined as CD45RO-CCR7+CD27+CD95-. Peripheral blood mononuclear cells were isolated from buffy coats using standard density gradient centrifugation. A FACSAria III was used to flow-sort naive CD8+ T cells into CXCR3-negative and CXCR3-positive populations. Total RNA was extracted from sorted cells with an RNeasy Mini Kit. What the authors observed across the whole study: Within the same donor, TRBV-TRBJ usage looked similar between naive CXCR3-negative and CXCR3-positive cells, but memory cells had distinct patterns. Because surface CD5, which is linked to self-reactivity in mice, was comparable between the naive subsets, TCR interaction strength was also inferred from TRB CDR3 physicochemical properties. Repertoire diversity was comparably high in both naive subsets but much lower in memory CD8+ T cells. TRB CDR3s from CXCR3-positive naive cells showed higher hydrophobicity (lower Kidera factor 4), lower energy, and higher strength and volume indices than CXCR3-negative naive cells. Freshly isolated PBMCs were used for most assays because CXCR3 expression partially decreased after cryopreservation.

Worth noting for this clonotype: Its binding antigen is unknown.

The sequencer listed for this sample is NextSeq 550. The Human TCR Profiling Kit (MiLaboratory) was used to make UMI-labeled 5' RACE TRB cDNA libraries. cDNA synthesis used the entire amount of extracted RNA, and PCR amplification then used the entire amount of cDNA produced. Libraries were prepared in parallel using an identical number of PCR cycles. The source study handled its data this way. With a minimum of two reads required per UMI, MIGEC and MiXCR pulled out about 50,000 +/- 10,000 unique UMI-labeled TRB cDNA molecules from each library. On average, each library contained roughly 40,000 +/- 10,000 functional in-frame TRB CDR3 nucleotide clonotypes without stop codons. After each sample was downsampled to 5000 UMI-labeled TRB molecules, VDJtools was used to calculate diversity metrics such as normalized Shannon-Wiener and Chao1. For the central five CDR3 residues, VDJtools calculated physicochemical properties weighted by clonotype size, namely interaction energy, strength, volume and Kidera factor 4. The reads underwent TCRdb reprocessing, giving one record for each CDR3 protein sequence and no DNA. The V and J calls and clone size come from TCRdb's table, not from the authors' own analysis. This sample's table lists tens of thousands of distinct CDR3 sequences. In total, the top ten clones hold around 1% of the sample.

The sequence came from a human donor in good health. Some clones in this sample may be carry-over from other donors' samples. Specimen: naive CXCR3- CD8+ T cells from blood. The sample's cell subset or site label, decoded: CD45RO-CCR7+CD27+CD95- naive CD8+ T cells lacking CXCR3 (TNR3-).

The CDR3 region reads CSVTESYEQYF. The V gene is TRBV29-1 and the J gene is TRBJ2-7. CDR1 SQVTM and CDR2 ANQGSEA were looked up in the germline V gene. The CDR3 runs 11 amino acids, cysteine and phenylalanine included. Only the protein is available.